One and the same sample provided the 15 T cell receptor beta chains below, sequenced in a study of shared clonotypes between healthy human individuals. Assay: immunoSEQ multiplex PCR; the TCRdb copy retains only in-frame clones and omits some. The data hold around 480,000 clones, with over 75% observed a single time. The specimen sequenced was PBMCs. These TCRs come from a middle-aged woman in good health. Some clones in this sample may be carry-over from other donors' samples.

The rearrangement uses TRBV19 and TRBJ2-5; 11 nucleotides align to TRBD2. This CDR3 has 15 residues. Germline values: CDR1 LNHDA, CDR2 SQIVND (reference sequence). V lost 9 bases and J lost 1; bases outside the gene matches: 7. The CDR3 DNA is TGTGCCAGCAAGAGGACTAGCGGGCCCCAAGAGACCCAGTACTTC. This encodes CASKRTSGPQETQYF.

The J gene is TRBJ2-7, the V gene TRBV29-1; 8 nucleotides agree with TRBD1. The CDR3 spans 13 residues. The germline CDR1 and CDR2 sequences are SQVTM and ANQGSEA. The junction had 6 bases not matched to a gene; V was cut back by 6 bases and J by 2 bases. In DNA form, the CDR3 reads TGCAGCGTACGGACAGGGTCCCCCTACGAGCAGTACTTC. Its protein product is CSVRTGSPYEQYF.

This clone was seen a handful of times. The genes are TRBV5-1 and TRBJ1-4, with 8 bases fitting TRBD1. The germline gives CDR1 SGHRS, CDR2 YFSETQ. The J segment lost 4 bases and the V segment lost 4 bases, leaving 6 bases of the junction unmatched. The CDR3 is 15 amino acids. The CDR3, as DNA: TGCGCCAGCAGCCTACCGGGACAGGTTAATGAAAAACTGTTTTTT. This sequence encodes CASSLPGQVNEKLFF.

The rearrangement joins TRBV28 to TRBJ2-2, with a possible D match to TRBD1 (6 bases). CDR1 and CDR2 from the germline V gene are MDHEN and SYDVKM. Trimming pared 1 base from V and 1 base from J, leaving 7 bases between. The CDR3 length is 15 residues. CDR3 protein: CASSLFRGNTGELFF. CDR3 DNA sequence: TGTGCCAGCAGTTTATTCAGGGGGAACACCGGGGAGCTGTTTTTT.

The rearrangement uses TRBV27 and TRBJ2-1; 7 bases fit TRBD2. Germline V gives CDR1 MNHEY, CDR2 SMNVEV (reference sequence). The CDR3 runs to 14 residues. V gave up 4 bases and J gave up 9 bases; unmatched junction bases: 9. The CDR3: CASSYPGRGGEQFF. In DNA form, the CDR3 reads TGTGCCAGCAGTTACCCAGGGAGGGGAGGTGAGCAGTTCTTC.

CDR3 sequence (DNA): TGTGCCAGCAGTCCTCTTGCTCAGGGGACGAGTGGCTACACCTTC. Its protein is CASSPLAQGTSGYTF. The chain employs TRBV2 and TRBJ1-2; TRBD1 might be the D (6 bases). The CDR3 length is 15 residues. V was clipped by 5 bases and J by 7 bases, with 20 bases between them. Germline V gives CDR1 SNHLY, CDR2 FYNNEI.

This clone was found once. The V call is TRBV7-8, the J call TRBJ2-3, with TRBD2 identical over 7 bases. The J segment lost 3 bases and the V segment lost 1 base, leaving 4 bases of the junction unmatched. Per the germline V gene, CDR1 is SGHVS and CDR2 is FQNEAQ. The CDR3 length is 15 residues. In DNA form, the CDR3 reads TGTGCCAGCAGCTTAGATGGCGGGAGTACAGATACGCAGTATTTT. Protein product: CASSLDGGSTDTQYF.

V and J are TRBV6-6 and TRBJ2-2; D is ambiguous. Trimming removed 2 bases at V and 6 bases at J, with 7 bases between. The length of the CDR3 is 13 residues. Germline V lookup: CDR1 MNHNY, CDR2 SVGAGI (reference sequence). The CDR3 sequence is CASSYRVSGELFF. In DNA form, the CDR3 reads TGTGCCAGCAGTTACAGGGTCTCCGGGGAGCTGTTTTTT.

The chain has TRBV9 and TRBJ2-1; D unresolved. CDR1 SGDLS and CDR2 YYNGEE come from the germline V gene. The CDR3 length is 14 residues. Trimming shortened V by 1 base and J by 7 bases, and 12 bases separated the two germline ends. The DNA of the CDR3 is TGTGCCAGCAGCGTATCCGGAGACGGGAATGAGCAGTTCTTC. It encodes CASSVSGDGNEQFF.

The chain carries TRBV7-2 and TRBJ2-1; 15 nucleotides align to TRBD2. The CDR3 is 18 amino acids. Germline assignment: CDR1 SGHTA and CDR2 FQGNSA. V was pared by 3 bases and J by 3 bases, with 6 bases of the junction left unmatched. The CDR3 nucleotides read TGTGCCAGCAGCTTGTCCCCGGGACTAGCGGGAGGCTACAATGAGCAGTTCTTC. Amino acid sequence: CASSLSPGLAGGYNEQFF.

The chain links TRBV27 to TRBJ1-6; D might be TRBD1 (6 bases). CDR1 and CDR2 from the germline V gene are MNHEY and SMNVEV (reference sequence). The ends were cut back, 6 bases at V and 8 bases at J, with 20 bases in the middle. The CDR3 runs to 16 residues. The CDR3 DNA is TGTGCCAGCAGCTTCGCACAGGGTTTTGCAGATTCACCCCTCCACTTT. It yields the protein CASSFAQGFADSPLHF.

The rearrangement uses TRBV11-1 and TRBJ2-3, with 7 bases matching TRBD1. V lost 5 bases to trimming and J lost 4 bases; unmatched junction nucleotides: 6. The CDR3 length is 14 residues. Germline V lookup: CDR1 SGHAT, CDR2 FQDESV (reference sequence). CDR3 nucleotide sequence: TGTGCCAGCAGCCCGGGACAGTCAGCAGATACGCAGTATTTT. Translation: CASSPGQSADTQYF.

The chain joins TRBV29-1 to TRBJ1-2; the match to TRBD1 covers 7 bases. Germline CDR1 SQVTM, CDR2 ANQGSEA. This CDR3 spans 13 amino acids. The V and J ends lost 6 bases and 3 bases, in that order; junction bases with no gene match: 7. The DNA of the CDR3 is TGCAGCGTGACTACAGGGGCGGACTATGGCTACACCTTC. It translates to CSVTTGADYGYTF.

Here the CDR3 DNA reads TGTGCCAGTCAGCAGACAGGACTAACTAACTATGGCTACACCTTC. It codes for CASQQTGLTNYGYTF. The rearrangement joins TRBV19 to TRBJ1-2, with D tentatively TRBD1 (6 bases). CDR1 and CDR2 (germline): LNHDA, SQIVND (reference sequence). This CDR3 has 15 residues. Trimming took 8 bases from V and 0 from J, leaving 16 bases between them.

The CDR3 loop reads CASSEASYEQYF. The DNA of the CDR3 is TGTGCCAGCAGTGAAGCCAGCTACGAGCAGTACTTC. The gene calls are TRBV2 and TRBJ2-5; D not resolved. The assigned J gene may be wrong: the sequence end matches TRBJ2-7 better. Looked up from germline, CDR1 is SNHLY and CDR2 is FYNNEI. The CDR3 consists of 12 residues.